This record looks at one T cell receptor beta chain sequence and its context. This clonotype was counted many times. Its antigen target is currently unknown. No base quality values were provided; no much bigger clone lies one nucleotide off. The data were obtained in a study of response to subunit inactivated influenza vaccine (dated by TCRdb to 2017 to 2018). Describing the broader study: Deep quantitative profiling of the T cell receptor repertoire was used in the study to follow responses to a trivalent subunit inactivated influenza vaccine. The full study reports these points: It was suggested by the authors that each seasonal influenza vaccination may recruit only a limited number of new T cells.

The germline V gene sets CDR1 to LGHNA and CDR2 to YNFKEQ. At the junction V is shortened by 4 bases and J by 0 bases; bases outside the gene matches: 5. Measured from the cysteine to the phenylalanine, the CDR3 is 15 residues long. Only the CDR3 DNA stays, 45 bases, in frame from base 1. The method was RT-PCR. Sequencing relied on an Illumina HiSeq 2500. TCRdb reanalyzed the raw reads on its own, using fastp at Q25 for trimming and MiXCR for clone calling, and kept in-frame beta chains. When rows share a CDR3 protein, they turn into one entry using the most common DNA and genes. This sample has hundreds of thousands of distinct CDR3 sequences in its table, and approximately 15% of those were observed once. Jointly, the top ten make up 6% to 9.5% of the sample.

The chain joins TRBV4-2 to TRBJ2-7, and TRBD1 aligns with 8 junction nucleotides. The receptor comes from a man aged 50 to 59 who received an inactivated influenza vaccine. Donor details come from another sample of the same person, matched by shared clones. Material: PBMCs from blood, obtained 14 to 15 days before vaccination. The nucleotide sequence is given as TGTGCCAGCAGCCCCGGACAGGGAAACTCCTACGAGCAGTACTTC. The encoded protein is CASSPGQGNSYEQYF.